The T cell receptor beta chain described here comes from a study of cytomegalovirus exposure and HLA in healthy donors. Broader study findings: In vitro, a few CMV-associated chains proved specific for CMV antigens.

Using immunoSEQ multiplex PCR, the repertoire was profiled, and TCRdb retains in-frame clones only, with some absent. This table has 150,000 to 200,000 clones, approximately 89% appearing once. This clone was seen at least ten times. Its specificity is not known. V was trimmed by 3 bases and J by 3 bases, leaving 12 bases between them. This CDR3 comprises 15 residues. CDR1 is MRHNA, CDR2 SNTAGT, per germline. The receptor was isolated from a man aged 25 to 40 in good health and CMV-seropositive. The gene calls are TRBV6-4 and TRBJ2-1, with D possibly being TRBD2 (6 bases). Sample: PBMCs. The DNA of the CDR3 is TGTGCCAGCAGTGATGGTGCGGGGAGCTACAATGAGCAGTTCTTC. It specifies CASSDGAGSYNEQFF.